The T cell receptor beta chain under discussion was sequenced for a study of early T cells in non-severe SARS-CoV-2 infection. There are many counts of this clonotype. The junction had 6 bases not matched to a gene; V was cut back by 6 bases and J by 5 bases. This CDR3 is 13 amino acids long. Per germline, CDR1 SNHLY and CDR2 FYNNEI. TCRdb fed the 5' RACE reads into MiXCR, producing one record per CDR3 protein. The sample holds 55,000 to 85,000 distinct CDR3 sequences, approximately 12% seen once. V usage is TRBV2 and J usage is TRBJ1-1, with 7 bases aligning to TRBD1. This sequence originates from an adult who was a healthcare worker with PCR-confirmed SARS-CoV-2 infection or an uninfected control (not recorded which). The sample was whole blood. The CDR3 is CASRKTGNTEAFF. DNA of the CDR3: TGTGCCAGCAGGAAGACAGGGAATACTGAAGCTTTCTTT.